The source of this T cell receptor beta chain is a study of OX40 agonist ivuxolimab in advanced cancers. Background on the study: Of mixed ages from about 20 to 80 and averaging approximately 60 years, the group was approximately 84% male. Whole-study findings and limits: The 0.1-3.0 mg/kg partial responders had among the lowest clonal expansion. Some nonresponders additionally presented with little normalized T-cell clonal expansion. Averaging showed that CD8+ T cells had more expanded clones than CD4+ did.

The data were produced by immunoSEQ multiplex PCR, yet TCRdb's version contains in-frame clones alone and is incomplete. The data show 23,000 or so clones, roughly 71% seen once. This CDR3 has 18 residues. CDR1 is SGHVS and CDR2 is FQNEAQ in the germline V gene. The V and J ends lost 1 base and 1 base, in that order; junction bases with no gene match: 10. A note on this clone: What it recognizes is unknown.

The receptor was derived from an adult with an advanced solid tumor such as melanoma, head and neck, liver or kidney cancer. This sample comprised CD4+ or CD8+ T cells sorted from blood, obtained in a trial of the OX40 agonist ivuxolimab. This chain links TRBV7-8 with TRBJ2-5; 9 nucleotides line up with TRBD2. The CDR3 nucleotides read TGTGCCAGCAGCTTAGTACCTAATAGCGGGAGAACCCAAGAGACCCAGTACTTC. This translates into CASSLVPNSGRTQETQYF. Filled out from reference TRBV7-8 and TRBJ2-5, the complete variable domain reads GAGVSQSPRYKVAKRGQDVALRCDPISGHVSLFWYQQALGQGPEFLTYFQNEAQLDKSGLPSDRFFAERPEGSVSTLKIQRTQQEDSAVYLCASSLVPNSGRTQETQYFGPGTRLLVL.